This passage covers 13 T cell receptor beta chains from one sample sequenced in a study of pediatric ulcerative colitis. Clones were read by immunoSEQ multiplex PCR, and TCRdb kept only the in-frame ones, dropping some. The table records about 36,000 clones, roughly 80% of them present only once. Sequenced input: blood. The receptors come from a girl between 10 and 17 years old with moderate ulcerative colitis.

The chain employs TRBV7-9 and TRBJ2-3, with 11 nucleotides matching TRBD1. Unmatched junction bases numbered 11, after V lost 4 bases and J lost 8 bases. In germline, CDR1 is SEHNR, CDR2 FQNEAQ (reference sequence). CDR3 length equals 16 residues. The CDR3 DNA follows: TGTGCCAGCAGCTCCGTCCGGGACAGGGGGTATGGTACGCAGTATTTT. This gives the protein CASSSVRDRGYGTQYF.

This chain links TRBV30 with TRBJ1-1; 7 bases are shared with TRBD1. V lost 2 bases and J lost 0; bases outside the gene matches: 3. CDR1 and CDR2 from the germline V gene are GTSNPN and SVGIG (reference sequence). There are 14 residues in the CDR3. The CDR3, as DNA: TGTGCCTGGAGTCCCGGGACAGTGAACACTGAAGCTTTCTTT. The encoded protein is CAWSPGTVNTEAFF.

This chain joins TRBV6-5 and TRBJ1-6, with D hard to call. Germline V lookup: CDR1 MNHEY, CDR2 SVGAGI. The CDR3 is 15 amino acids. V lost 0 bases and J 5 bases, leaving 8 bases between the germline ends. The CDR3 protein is CASSYSAGDNSPLHF. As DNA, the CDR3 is TGTGCCAGCAGTTACTCGGCAGGCGATAATTCACCCCTCCACTTT.

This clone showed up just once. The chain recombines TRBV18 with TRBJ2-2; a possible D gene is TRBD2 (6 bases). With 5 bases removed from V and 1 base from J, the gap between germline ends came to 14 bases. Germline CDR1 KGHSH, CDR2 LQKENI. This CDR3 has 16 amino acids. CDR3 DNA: TGTGCCAGCTCAGGGGAGTGGCGGGAGAACACCGGGGAGCTGTTTTTT. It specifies CASSGEWRENTGELFF.

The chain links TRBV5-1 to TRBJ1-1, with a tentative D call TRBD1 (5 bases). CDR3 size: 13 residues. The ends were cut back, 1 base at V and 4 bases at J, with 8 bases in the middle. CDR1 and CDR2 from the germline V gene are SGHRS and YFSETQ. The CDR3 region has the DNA TGCGCCAGCAGCTTGATGAGGGGCACTGAAGCTTTCTTT. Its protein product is CASSLMRGTEAFF.

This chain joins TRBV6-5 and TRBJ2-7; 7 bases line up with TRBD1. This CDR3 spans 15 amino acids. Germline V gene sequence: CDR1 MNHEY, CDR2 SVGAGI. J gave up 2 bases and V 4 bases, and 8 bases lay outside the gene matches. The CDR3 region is CASSLRTGITYEQYF. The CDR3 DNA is TGTGCCAGCAGTTTAAGGACAGGAATAACCTACGAGCAGTACTTC.

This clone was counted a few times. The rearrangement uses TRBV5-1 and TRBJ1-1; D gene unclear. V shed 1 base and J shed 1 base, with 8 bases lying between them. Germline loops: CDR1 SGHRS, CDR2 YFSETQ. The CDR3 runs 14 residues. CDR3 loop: CASSLTAQNTEAFF. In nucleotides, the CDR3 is TGCGCCAGCAGCTTGACGGCCCAGAACACTGAAGCTTTCTTT. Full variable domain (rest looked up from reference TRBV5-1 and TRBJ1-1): KAGVTQTPRYLIKTRGQQVTLSCSPISGHRSVSWYQQTPGQGLQFLFEYFSETQRNKGNFPGRFSGRQFSNSRSEMNVSTLELGDSALYLCASSLTAQNTEAFFGQGTRLTVV.

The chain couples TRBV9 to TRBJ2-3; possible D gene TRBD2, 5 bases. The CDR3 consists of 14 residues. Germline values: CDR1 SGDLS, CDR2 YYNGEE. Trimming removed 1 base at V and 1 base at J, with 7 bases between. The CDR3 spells CASSVIGGTDTQYF. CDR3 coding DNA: TGTGCCAGCAGCGTAATCGGGGGCACAGATACGCAGTATTTT.

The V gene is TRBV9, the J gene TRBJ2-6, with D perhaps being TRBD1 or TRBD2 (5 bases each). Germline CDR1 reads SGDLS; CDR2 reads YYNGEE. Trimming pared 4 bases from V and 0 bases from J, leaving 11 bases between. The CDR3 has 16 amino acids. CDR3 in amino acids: CASSLGTNSGANVLTF. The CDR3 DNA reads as TGTGCCAGCAGCCTGGGGACCAACTCTGGGGCCAACGTCCTGACTTTC. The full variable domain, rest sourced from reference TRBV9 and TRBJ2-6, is DSGVTQTPKHLITATGQRVTLRCSPRSGDLSVYWYQQSLDQGLQFLIQYYNGEERAKGNILERFSAQQFPDLHSELNLSSLELGDSALYFCASSLGTNSGANVLTFGAGSRLTVL.

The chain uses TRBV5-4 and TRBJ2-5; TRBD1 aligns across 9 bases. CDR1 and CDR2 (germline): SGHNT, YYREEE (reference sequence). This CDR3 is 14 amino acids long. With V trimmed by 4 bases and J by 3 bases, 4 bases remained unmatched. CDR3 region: CASSPGQGKETQYF. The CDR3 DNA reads TGTGCCAGCAGCCCGGGACAGGGCAAAGAGACCCAGTACTTC.

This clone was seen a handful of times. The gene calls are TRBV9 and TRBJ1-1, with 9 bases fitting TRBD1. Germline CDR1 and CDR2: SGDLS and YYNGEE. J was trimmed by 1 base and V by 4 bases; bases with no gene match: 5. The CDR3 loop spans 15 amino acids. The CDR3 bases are TGTGCCAGCAGCTTGGGACAGGGATGGAACACTGAAGCTTTCTTT. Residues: CASSLGQGWNTEAFF. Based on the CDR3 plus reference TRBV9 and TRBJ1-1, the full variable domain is DSGVTQTPKHLITATGQRVTLRCSPRSGDLSVYWYQQSLDQGLQFLIQYYNGEERAKGNILERFSAQQFPDLHSELNLSSLELGDSALYFCASSLGQGWNTEAFFGQGTRLTVV.

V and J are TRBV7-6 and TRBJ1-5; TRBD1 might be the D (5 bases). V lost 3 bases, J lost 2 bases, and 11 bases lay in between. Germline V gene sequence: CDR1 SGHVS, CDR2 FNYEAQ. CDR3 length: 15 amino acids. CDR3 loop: CASSFNSRGNQPQHF. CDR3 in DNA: TGTGCCAGCAGCTTTAATAGCAGGGGCAATCAGCCCCAGCATTTT.

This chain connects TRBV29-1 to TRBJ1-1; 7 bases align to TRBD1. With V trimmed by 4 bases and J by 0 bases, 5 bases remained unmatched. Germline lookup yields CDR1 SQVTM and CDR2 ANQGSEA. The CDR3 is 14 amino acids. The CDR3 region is CSVVPQGMNTEAFF. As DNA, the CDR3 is TGCAGCGTTGTACCACAGGGGATGAACACTGAAGCTTTCTTT.